This TCR beta chain was obtained from a study of OX40 agonist ivuxolimab in advanced cancers. Measured with immunoSEQ multiplex PCR; TCRdb has only the in-frame clones, and not every one. The sample holds about 72,000 clones, 87% seen once. Sample share makes this clone medium-sized. The germline V gene encodes CDR1 ENHRY and CDR2 SYGVKD. The CDR3 is made up of 11 amino acids. The V end was cut by 11 bases, the J end by 1 base, with 8 bases between. V is TRBV10-3 and J is TRBJ2-5, with D perhaps matching TRBD1 or TRBD2 (5 bases each). The sample consisted of CD4+ or CD8+ T cells sorted from blood, taken in a trial of the OX40 agonist ivuxolimab. This receptor was obtained from an adult with an advanced solid tumor such as melanoma, head and neck, liver or kidney cancer. This CDR3 is CAVGVQETQYF. The CDR3 DNA is TGTGCCGTGGGGGTCCAAGAGACCCAGTACTTC.